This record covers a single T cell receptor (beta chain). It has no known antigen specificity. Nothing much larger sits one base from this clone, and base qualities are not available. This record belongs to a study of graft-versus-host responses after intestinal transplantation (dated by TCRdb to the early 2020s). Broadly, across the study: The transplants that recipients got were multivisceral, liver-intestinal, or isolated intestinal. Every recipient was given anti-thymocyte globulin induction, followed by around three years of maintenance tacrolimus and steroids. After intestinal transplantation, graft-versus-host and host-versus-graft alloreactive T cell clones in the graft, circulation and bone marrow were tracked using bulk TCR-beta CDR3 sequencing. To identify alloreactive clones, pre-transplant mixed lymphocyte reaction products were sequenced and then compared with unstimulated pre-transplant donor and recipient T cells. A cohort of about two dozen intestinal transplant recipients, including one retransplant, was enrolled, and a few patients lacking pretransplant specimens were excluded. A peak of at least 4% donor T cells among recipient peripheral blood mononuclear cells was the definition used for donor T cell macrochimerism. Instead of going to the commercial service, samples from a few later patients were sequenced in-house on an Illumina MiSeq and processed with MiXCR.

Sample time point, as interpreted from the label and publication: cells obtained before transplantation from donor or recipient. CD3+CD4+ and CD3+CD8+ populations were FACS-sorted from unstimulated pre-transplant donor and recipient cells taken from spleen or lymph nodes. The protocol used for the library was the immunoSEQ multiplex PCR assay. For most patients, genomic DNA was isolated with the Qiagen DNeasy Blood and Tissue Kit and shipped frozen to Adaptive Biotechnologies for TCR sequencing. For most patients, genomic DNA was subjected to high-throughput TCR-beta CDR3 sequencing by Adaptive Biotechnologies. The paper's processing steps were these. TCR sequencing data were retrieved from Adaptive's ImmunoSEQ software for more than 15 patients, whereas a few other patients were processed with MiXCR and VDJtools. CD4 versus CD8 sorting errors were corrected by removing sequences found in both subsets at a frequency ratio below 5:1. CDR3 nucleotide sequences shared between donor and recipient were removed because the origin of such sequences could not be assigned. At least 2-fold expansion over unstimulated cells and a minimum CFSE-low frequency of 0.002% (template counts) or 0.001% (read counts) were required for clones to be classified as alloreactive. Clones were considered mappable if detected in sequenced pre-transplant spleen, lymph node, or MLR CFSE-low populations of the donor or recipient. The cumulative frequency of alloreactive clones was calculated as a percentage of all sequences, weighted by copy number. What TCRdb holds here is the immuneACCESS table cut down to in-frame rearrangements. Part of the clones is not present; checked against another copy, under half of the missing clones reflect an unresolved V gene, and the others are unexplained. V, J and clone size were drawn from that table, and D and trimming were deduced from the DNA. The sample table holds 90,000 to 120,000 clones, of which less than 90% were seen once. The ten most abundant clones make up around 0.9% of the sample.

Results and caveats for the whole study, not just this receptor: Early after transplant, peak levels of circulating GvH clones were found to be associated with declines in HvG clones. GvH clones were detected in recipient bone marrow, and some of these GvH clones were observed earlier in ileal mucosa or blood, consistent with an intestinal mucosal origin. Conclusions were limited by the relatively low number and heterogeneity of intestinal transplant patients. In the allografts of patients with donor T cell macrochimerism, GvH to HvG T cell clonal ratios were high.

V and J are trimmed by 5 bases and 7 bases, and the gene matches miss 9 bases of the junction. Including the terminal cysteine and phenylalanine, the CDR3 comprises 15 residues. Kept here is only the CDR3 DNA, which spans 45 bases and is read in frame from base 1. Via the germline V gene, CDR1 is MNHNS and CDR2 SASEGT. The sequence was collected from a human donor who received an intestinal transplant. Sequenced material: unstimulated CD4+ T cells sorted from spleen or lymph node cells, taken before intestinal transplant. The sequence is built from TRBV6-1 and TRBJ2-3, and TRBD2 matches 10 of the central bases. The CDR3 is CASSTQRGGGNTQYF. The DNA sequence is TGTGCCAGCAGTACCCAGCGGGGGGGCGGGAATACGCAGTATTTT.